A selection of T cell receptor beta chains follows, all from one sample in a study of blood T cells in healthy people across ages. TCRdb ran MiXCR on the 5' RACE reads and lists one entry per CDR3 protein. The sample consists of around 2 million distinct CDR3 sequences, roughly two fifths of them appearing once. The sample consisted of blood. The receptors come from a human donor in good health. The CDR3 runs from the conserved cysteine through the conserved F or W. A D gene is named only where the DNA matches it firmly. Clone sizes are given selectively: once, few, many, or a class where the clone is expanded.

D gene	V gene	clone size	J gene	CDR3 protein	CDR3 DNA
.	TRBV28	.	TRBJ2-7	CASSSLIEQYF	TGTGCCAGCAGTTCCCTCATCGAGCAGTACTTC
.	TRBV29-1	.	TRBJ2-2	CSAAGLRTGELFF	TGCAGCGCCGCGGGACTCCGGACCGGGGAGCTGTTTTTT
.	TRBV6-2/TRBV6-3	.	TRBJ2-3	CASSYLLGSSITDTQYF	TGTGCCAGCAGTTACCTCCTGGGGAGCTCCATCACAGATACGCAGTATTTT
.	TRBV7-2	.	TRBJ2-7	CASSLFTGTRYEQYF	TGTGCCAGCAGCCTATTTACAGGGACACGCTACGAGCAGTACTTC
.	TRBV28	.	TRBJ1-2	CASSLYDGYTF	TGTGCCAGCAGTTTATACGATGGCTACACCTTC
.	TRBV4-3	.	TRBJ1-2	CASSQDQQGVNYGYTF	TGCGCCAGCAGCCAAGATCAACAGGGAGTTAACTATGGCTACACCTTC
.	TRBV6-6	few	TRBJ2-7	CASSPQIEDEQYF	TGTGCCAGCAGCCCCCAGATCGAGGACGAGCAGTACTTC
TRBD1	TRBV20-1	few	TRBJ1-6	CSALPGQSNSPLHF	TGCAGTGCTTTACCGGGACAGAGTAATTCACCCCTCCACTTT
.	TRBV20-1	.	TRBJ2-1	CSARGGRVPFLEQFF	TGCAGTGCTAGAGGAGGGCGGGTTCCCTTTTTGGAGCAGTTCTTC
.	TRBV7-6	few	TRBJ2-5	CASSRYGETQYF	TGTGCCAGCAGTCGATACGGGGAGACCCAGTACTTC
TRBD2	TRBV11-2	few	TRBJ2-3	CASSPILAGPPTDTQYF	TGTGCCAGCAGCCCGATCTTAGCGGGTCCCCCCACAGATACGCAGTATTTT
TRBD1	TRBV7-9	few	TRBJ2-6	CASSPLDRAAGANVLTF	TGTGCCAGCAGCCCCCTGGACAGGGCAGCTGGGGCCAACGTCCTGACTTTC
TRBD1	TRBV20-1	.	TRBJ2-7	CSAPHDRDYEQYF	TGCAGTGCCCCACACGACAGGGACTACGAGCAGTACTTC
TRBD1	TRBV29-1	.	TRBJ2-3	CSARTGGGVTDTQYF	TGCAGCGCCAGGACAGGCGGTGGTGTCACAGATACGCAGTATTTT
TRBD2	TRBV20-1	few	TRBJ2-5	CSASSASGGIFQETQYF	TGCAGTGCTAGCTCGGCTAGCGGGGGAATATTCCAAGAGACCCAGTACTTC
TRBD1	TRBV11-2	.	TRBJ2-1	CASSPQPGGAVNEQFF	TGTGCCAGCAGCCCTCAACCAGGGGGCGCGGTAAATGAGCAGTTCTTC
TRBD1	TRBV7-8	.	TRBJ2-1	CASSRPGQGAGSSYNEQFF	TGTGCCAGCAGCCGTCCGGGACAGGGGGCCGGGAGCTCCTACAATGAGCAGTTCTTC
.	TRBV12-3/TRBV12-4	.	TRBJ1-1	CASSFRAWGGRSSFTEAFF	TGTGCCAGCAGTTTTAGAGCGTGGGGGGGGCGAAGTAGTTTCACTGAAGCTTTCTTT
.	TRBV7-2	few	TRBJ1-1	CASSLGTGGGNTEAFF	TGTGCCAGCAGCTTAGGCACGGGGGGAGGGAACACTGAAGCTTTCTTT
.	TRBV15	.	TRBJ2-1	CATSRLDKDNEQFF	TGTGCCACCAGCAGACTAGATAAGGACAATGAGCAGTTCTTC
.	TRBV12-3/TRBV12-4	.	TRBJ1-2	CASSRWTDNYGYTF	TGTGCCAGCAGCCGATGGACAGATAACTATGGCTACACCTTC
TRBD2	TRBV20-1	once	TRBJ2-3	CSAPARTSSLPDTQYF	TGCAGTGCCCCGGCCCGGACTAGCAGCCTACCAGATACGCAGTATTTT
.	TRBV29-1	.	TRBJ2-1	CSGNKGFTANEQFF	TGCAGCGGTAACAAGGGTTTTACTGCCAATGAGCAGTTCTTC
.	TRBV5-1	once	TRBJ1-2	CASSVAQSYGYTF	TGCGCCAGCAGCGTGGCCCAGTCCTATGGCTACACCTTC
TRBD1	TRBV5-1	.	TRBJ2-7	CASSRGTGDTYEQYF	TGCGCCAGCAGCAGAGGGACAGGGGACACCTACGAGCAGTACTTC
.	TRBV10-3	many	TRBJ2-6	CAISDPADNSGANVLTF	TGTGCCATCAGTGATCCGGCGGACAACTCTGGGGCCAACGTCCTGACTTTC
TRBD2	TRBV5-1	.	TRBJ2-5	CASNRGGQETQYF	TGCGCCAGCAACCGGGGGGGGCAAGAGACCCAGTACTTC
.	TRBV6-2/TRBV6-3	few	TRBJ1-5	CASREDFNQPQHF	TGTGCCAGCAGAGAGGACTTCAATCAGCCCCAGCATTTT
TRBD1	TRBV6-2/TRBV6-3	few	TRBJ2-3	CASSYSTGQGSTDTQYF	TGTGCCAGCAGTTACTCGACGGGACAGGGGTCCACAGATACGCAGTATTTT